This T cell receptor (beta chain) was captured by sequencing in a study of T-cell reconstitution after alpha-beta-depleted transplantation in children. Deletions cut 1 base from V and 2 bases from J, with 14 bases between. Germline values: CDR1 SGHTA, CDR2 FQGNSA. This CDR3 is 16 amino acids long. A library of TCRbeta sequences, prepared with unique molecular identifiers, was generated. TCRdb fed the PCR reads into MiXCR, producing one record per CDR3 protein. This sample yields fewer than 550,000 distinct CDR3 sequences, of which 11% are seen a single time; roughly 5.1% belongs to the top ten. The material was PBMCs from the stem cell graft donor, obtained from the stem cell graft. The sequence derives from a human donor who donated a stem cell graft to a child with acute myeloid leukemia. The chain carries TRBV7-2 and TRBJ1-2; the D gene is possibly TRBD1 (6 bases). In DNA form, the CDR3 reads TGTGCCAGCAGCTTAGTCTTTAGGGACATGAACTATGGCTACACCTTC. This translates into CASSLVFRDMNYGYTF.